This entry lists 24 T cell receptor beta chains sequenced from one sample in a study of identical twins. Using its own MiXCR run on the 5' RACE reads, TCRdb lists one record per CDR3 protein. The sample has 350,000 to 500,000 distinct CDR3 sequences; about 18% are singletons. The sample comprised naive T cells sorted from blood. The source of these receptors is a man in his fifties or sixties in good health.

This clonotype appeared many times. The genes are TRBV19 and TRBJ2-2; TRBD2 matches at 9 bases. Germline trimming cut 6 bases from V and 3 bases from J; bases unmatched to any gene: 8. Germline lookup yields CDR1 LNHDA and CDR2 SQIVND (reference sequence). The CDR3 totals 16 residues. DNA for the CDR3: TGTGCCAGTAGATCATCTAGCGGGATTTACACCGGGGAGCTGTTTTTT. Encoded protein: CASRSSSGIYTGELFF.

This clonotype has a handful of counts. This sequence joins TRBV4-3 and TRBJ2-1, with a possible D match to TRBD2 (6 bases). Germline V lookup: CDR1 LGHNA, CDR2 YSLEER. This CDR3 contains 18 residues. V was trimmed by 2 bases and J by 5 bases, leaving 22 bases between them. The CDR3 nucleotides read TGCGCCAGCAGCCAACGAATGACGGACTACACTTTAGACAATGAGCAGTTCTTC. Its protein is CASSQRMTDYTLDNEQFF.

This clonotype was observed many times. The V gene is TRBV20-1, the J gene TRBJ2-5; D assignment may be TRBD1 or TRBD2 (5 bases each). Trimming stripped 0 bases from V and 5 bases from J, with 10 bases between. The CDR3 runs 13 residues. The germline gives CDR1 DFQATT, CDR2 SNEGSKA (reference sequence). CDR3: CSARDRGTETQYF. CDR3 nucleotides: TGCAGTGCTAGAGATCGAGGGACGGAGACCCAGTACTTC.

The chain couples TRBV11-1 to TRBJ1-4; D gene unclear. V was clipped by 2 bases and J by 6 bases, with 22 bases between them. CDR3 size: 18 residues. Germline V gives CDR1 SGHAT, CDR2 FQDESV (reference sequence). The CDR3 sequence is CASSLFSSGGFFYEKLFF. CDR3 coding DNA: TGTGCCAGCAGCTTATTTTCATCGGGCGGGTTTTTTTATGAAAAACTGTTTTTT. The variable domain in full, completed from reference TRBV11-1 and TRBJ1-4, reads EAEVAQSPRYKITEKSQAVAFWCDPISGHATLYWYRQILGQGPELLVQFQDESVVDDSQLPKDRFSAERLKGVDSTLKIQPAELGDSAMYLCASSLFSSGGFFYEKLFFGSGTQLSVL.

This clonotype was counted ten times or more. The rearrangement links TRBV7-7 to TRBJ2-1, with D unclear. Germline V gives CDR1 SSHAT, CDR2 FNYEAQ (reference sequence). The length of the CDR3 is 13 residues. V dropped 3 bases and J dropped 6 bases, with 9 bases sitting between them. The CDR3 bases are TGTGCCAGCAGCTTGGACGGATTCAATGAGCAGTTCTTC. Translated, it gives CASSLDGFNEQFF. Supplemented by reference TRBV7-7 and TRBJ2-1, the full variable domain reads GAGVSQSPRYKVTKRGQDVTLRCDPISSHATLYWYQQALGQGPEFLTYFNYEAQPDKSGLPSDRFSAERPEGSISTLTIQRTEQRDSAMYRCASSLDGFNEQFFGPGTRLTVL.

This clonotype was observed at least ten times. The chain employs TRBV29-1 and TRBJ2-1; possible D gene TRBD2, 6 bases. Trimming cost V 0 bases and J 0 bases, with 6 bases left between them. The CDR3 extends over 14 amino acids. CDR1 is SQVTM and CDR2 is ANQGSEA in the germline V gene. The CDR3 DNA is TGCAGCGTTGAAGACGGGAGCTCCTACAATGAGCAGTTCTTC. Protein: CSVEDGSSYNEQFF.

This clonotype was detected many times. The gene calls are TRBV20-1 and TRBJ2-7; TRBD2 aligns across 14 bases. V lost 6 bases, J lost 6 bases, and 7 bases stayed unmatched. The germline V gene encodes CDR1 DFQATT and CDR2 SNEGSKA (reference sequence). This CDR3 is built from 14 residues. The CDR3 loop reads CSAETSGRASEQYF. For the CDR3, the DNA is TGCAGTGCAGAGACTAGCGGGAGGGCCAGCGAGCAGTACTTC.

The chain combines TRBV27 with TRBJ2-4; possibly TRBD2 for D (6 bases). V was trimmed by 5 bases and J by 1 base, leaving 15 bases between them. Germline V gene data show CDR1 as MNHEY and CDR2 as SMNVEV (reference sequence). The CDR3 consists of 16 residues. DNA for the CDR3: TGTGCCAGCAGTCCGTGGAGGGTGGTGGCCAAAAACATTCAGTACTTC. Amino acids: CASSPWRVVAKNIQYF.

There are many counts of this clonotype. The CDR3 DNA reads as TGCAGTGCTAGGACCGGGACAGGCTTTTCCTACGAGCAGTACTTC. This gives the protein CSARTGTGFSYEQYF. This chain uses TRBV20-1 with TRBJ2-7; 8 bases agree with TRBD1. V shed 3 bases and J 1 base; nucleotides not matched to a gene: 8. Germline CDR1 reads DFQATT; CDR2 reads SNEGSKA (reference sequence). This CDR3 is built from 15 residues.

This clonotype was seen repeatedly, ten times or more. The chain links TRBV24-1 to TRBJ2-5, with 10 bases aligning to TRBD2. This CDR3 contains 16 residues. Germline V gene data show CDR1 as KGHDR and CDR2 as SFDVKD. V lost 2 bases, J lost 2 bases, and 4 bases stayed unmatched. CDR3 nucleotide sequence: TGTGCCACCAGTGATTCACTAGCGGGGAAACAAGAGACCCAGTACTTC. The encoded protein is CATSDSLAGKQETQYF.

This clonotype came up many times. This chain joins TRBV5-1 and TRBJ2-5, with TRBD2 matching 9 bases. This CDR3 spans 15 amino acids. The trim removed 4 bases at V and 4 bases at J, leaving 8 bases unmatched. CDR1 is SGHRS, CDR2 YFSETQ, per germline. In DNA, the CDR3 is TGCGCCAGCAGCGCGGGACTAGCTGGTGTAGAGACCCAGTACTTC. Residues: CASSAGLAGVETQYF.

The chain joins TRBV6-5 to TRBJ2-3; weak D call: TRBD1 (5 bases). The CDR3 extends over 15 amino acids. The V gene's germline CDR1 is MNHEY and CDR2 SVGAGI. The germline V and J ends were trimmed by 0 bases and 1 base, with 8 bases remaining between them. The CDR3 coding sequence is TGTGCCAGCAGTTACTCGGCGACAGGCACAGATACGCAGTATTTT. It yields the protein CASSYSATGTDTQYF.

The chain joins TRBV7-2 to TRBJ2-6; either TRBD1 or TRBD2 may fit D (5 bases each). Germline V gene sequence: CDR1 SGHTA, CDR2 FQGNSA. CDR3 size: 16 residues. Deletions cut 0 bases from V and 2 bases from J, with 8 bases between. Written as DNA, the CDR3 is TGTGCCAGCAGCTTAGCTGGGGGAGCTGGGGCCAACGTCCTGACTTTC. It is translated as CASSLAGGAGANVLTF.

This clonotype was observed a handful of times. This chain links TRBV11-2 with TRBJ2-1; 8 nucleotides line up with TRBD1. The CDR3 spans 13 residues. Unmatched junction bases numbered 4, after V lost 4 bases and J lost 8 bases. Germline V CDR1 and CDR2: SGHAT, FQNNGV. The CDR3 sequence is CASSSDRGYEQFF. The CDR3, as DNA: TGTGCCAGCAGCTCAGACAGGGGCTATGAGCAGTTCTTC.

The chain recombines TRBV9 with TRBJ2-7, with D perhaps assigned TRBD1 or TRBD2 (6 bases each). This CDR3 region has 13 residues. CDR1 is SGDLS, CDR2 YYNGEE, per germline. Trimming took off 3 bases at V and 6 bases at J, with 13 bases between the two ends. This chain's CDR3 is CASSEGGKSEQYF. CDR3 DNA sequence: TGTGCCAGCAGCGAAGGGGGGAAATCCGAGCAGTACTTC.

The chain recombines TRBV4-3 with TRBJ2-7; 8 bases fit TRBD2. The CDR3 loop spans 16 amino acids. J was trimmed by 3 bases and V by 0 bases; bases with no gene match: 7. Germline assignment: CDR1 LGHNA and CDR2 YSLEER. In DNA form, the CDR3 reads TGCGCCAGCAGCCAAGATCAGGCGGGAGGCTTCTACGAGCAGTACTTC. Translation gives CASSQDQAGGFYEQYF.

Many counts were recorded for this clonotype. The chain is built from TRBV4-3 and TRBJ2-7, with D possibly being TRBD2 (5 bases). V dropped 3 bases and J dropped 7 bases, with 13 bases sitting between them. Per germline, CDR1 LGHNA and CDR2 YSLEER. The CDR3 covers 13 residues. CDR3 nucleotides: TGCGCCAGCAGCCACGGAATGGGGAGTGAGCAGTACTTC. This encodes CASSHGMGSEQYF.

This clonotype was observed at least ten times. The chain is built from TRBV7-2 and TRBJ2-1; the match to TRBD1 covers 11 bases. The V gene's germline CDR1 is SGHTA and CDR2 FQGNSA. The V and J ends lost 6 bases and 4 bases, in that order; junction bases with no gene match: 5. This CDR3 is built from 15 residues. The CDR3 reads CASRPDRGRYNEQFF. The CDR3 DNA sequence: TGTGCCAGCAGGCCGGACAGGGGGCGATACAATGAGCAGTTCTTC.

This clonotype came up many times. The chain recombines TRBV20-1 with TRBJ2-7, with 7 bases aligning to TRBD2. The ends lost 3 bases at V and 3 bases at J; junction bases unmatched: 2. The germline gives CDR1 DFQATT, CDR2 SNEGSKA (reference sequence). This CDR3 region has 12 residues. CDR3 in amino acids: CSARLADYEQYF. DNA of the CDR3: TGCAGTGCTAGGCTAGCGGACTACGAGCAGTACTTC.

This clonotype occurred many times. The rearrangement links TRBV29-1 to TRBJ1-1, with a weak D call TRBD1 (6 bases). Germline V gene lookup returns CDR1 SQVTM and CDR2 ANQGSEA. V was clipped by 3 bases and J by 1 base, with 12 bases between them. The CDR3 is made up of 14 amino acids. This CDR3 reads CSVDVGGRNTEAFF. CDR3 in DNA: TGCAGCGTTGATGTGGGGGGCAGGAACACTGAAGCTTTCTTT.

This clonotype was counted only a few times. The V gene is TRBV5-1, the J gene TRBJ1-1; 11 nucleotides match TRBD1. The CDR3 totals 14 residues. Germline V lookup: CDR1 SGHRS, CDR2 YFSETQ. J was trimmed by 4 bases and V by 4 bases; bases with no gene match: 3. CDR3 coding DNA: TGCGCCAGCAGCCCGGGGACAGGGGGCACTGAAGCTTTCTTT. This sequence encodes CASSPGTGGTEAFF.

The chain recombines TRBV10-3 with TRBJ1-5; the D gene is possibly TRBD1 (5 bases). The CDR3 is 16 amino acids. Germline lookup yields CDR1 ENHRY and CDR2 SYGVKD. The V and J ends lost 0 bases and 7 bases respectively, with 16 bases between them. CDR3 sequence: CAISESKGMPRQPQHF. Here the CDR3 DNA reads TGTGCCATCAGTGAGTCGAAGGGGATGCCCAGACAGCCCCAGCATTTT.

The V and J genes are TRBV12-3 or TRBV12-4 and TRBJ2-2; D unresolved. The ends were cut back, 0 bases at V and 4 bases at J, with 9 bases in the middle. The CDR3 runs to 15 residues. Written as DNA, the CDR3 is TGTGCCAGCAGTTTAGCGCACAGTGCCACCGGGGAGCTGTTTTTT. Protein: CASSLAHSATGELFF.

The chain links TRBV4-2 to TRBJ1-3; D is unclear. The CDR3 is 15 residues long. V shed 0 bases and J shed 0 bases, with 6 bases lying between them. CDR1 and CDR2 from the germline V gene are LGHNA and YNFKEQ. The CDR3 loop is CASSQDVHSGNTIYF. CDR3 DNA: TGTGCCAGCAGCCAAGATGTCCACTCTGGAAACACCATATATTTT.